This T cell receptor beta chain was captured in a study of Ad26.COV2.S vaccination and SARS-CoV-2 variants. Findings and limits, study-wide: Reported post-vaccination CD8+ and CD4+ T cell responses to spike showed substantial breadth.

Regarding this clone: Its antigen is not known.

Described treatment: around 19 received Ad26.COV2.S at low or high dose, single or two shots; about 5 received placebo; per-sample allocation not given. Sample collection was performed on day 63 after the first vaccine or placebo injection. This person who donated was an adult of 18-55 years in Boston. This CDR3 is built from 16 residues. V gave up 7 bases and J gave up 0 bases, with 16 bases separating them. The germline V gene encodes CDR1 SNHLY and CDR2 FYNNEI. The table came from immunoSEQ multiplex PCR; TCRdb's copy has only in-frame clones and leaves some out. The sample lists under 300,000 clones; roughly 89% were seen once.

V and J are TRBV2 and TRBJ1-3, with D possibly being TRBD1 (6 bases). The material sequenced was peripheral blood, taken in a trial of Ad26.COV2.S vaccine versus placebo. The TCR originated in a person between 18 and 65 years old who received the Ad26.COV2.S COVID-19 vaccine or a placebo. CDR3 sequence (DNA): TGTGCCAGCATATTACAGGGCCTAAACTCTGGAAACACCATATATTTT. It encodes CASILQGLNSGNTIYF. Supplemented by reference TRBV2 and TRBJ1-3, the full variable domain reads EPEVTQTPSHQVTQMGQEVILRCVPISNHLYFYWYRQILGQKVEFLVSFYNNEISEKSEIFDDQFSVERPDGSNFTLKIRSTKLEDSAMYFCASILQGLNSGNTIYFGEGSWLTVV.